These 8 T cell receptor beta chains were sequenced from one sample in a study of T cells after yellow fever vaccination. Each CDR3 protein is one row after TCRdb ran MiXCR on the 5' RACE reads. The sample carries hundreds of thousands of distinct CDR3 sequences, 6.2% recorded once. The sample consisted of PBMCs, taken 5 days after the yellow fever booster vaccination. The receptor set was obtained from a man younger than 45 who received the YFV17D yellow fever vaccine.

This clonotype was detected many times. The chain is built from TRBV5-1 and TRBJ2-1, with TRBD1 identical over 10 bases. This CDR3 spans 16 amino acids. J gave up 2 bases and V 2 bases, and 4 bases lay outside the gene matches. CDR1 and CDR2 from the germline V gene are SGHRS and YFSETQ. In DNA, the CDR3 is TGCGCCAGCAGCTTTCGGACAGGGGGAGCCTACAATGAGCAGTTCTTC. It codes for CASSFRTGGAYNEQFF.

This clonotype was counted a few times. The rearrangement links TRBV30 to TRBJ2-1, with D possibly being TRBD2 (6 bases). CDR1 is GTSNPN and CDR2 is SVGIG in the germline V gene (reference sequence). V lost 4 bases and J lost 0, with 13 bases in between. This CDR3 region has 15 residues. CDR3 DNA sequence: TGTGCCTGGACCCCGGGGGAAAGCTCCTACAATGAGCAGTTCTTC. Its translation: CAWTPGESSYNEQFF.

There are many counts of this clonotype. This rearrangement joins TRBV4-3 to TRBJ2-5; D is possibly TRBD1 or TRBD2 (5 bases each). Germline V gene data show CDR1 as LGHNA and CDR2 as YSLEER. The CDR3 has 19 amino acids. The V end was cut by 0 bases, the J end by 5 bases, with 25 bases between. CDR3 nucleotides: TGCGCCAGCAGCCAAGATGGACGGGGCGAACAGGTGGAGTGGGAGACCCAGTACTTC. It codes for CASSQDGRGEQVEWETQYF.

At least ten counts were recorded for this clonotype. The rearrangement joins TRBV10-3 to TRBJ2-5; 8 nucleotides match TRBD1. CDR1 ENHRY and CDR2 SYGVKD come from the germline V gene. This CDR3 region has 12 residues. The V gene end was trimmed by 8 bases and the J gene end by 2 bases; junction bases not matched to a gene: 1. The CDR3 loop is CAIGTGQETQYF. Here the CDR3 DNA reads TGTGCCATCGGGACAGGACAAGAGACCCAGTACTTC.

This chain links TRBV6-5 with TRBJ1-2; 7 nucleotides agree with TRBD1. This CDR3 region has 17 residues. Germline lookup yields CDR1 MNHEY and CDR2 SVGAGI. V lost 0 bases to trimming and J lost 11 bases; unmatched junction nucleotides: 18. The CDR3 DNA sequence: TGTGCCAGCAGTTACTCGGGGGTGCCGGGGACAGCGGGAAGGTACACCTTC. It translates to CASSYSGVPGTAGRYTF.

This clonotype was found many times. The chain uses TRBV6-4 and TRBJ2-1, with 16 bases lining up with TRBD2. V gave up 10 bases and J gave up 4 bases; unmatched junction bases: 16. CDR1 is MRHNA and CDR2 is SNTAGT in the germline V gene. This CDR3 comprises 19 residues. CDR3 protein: CATRPVGLAGGPKYNEQFF. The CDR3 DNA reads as TGTGCCACACGGCCGGTGGGACTAGCGGGAGGGCCGAAGTACAATGAGCAGTTCTTC.

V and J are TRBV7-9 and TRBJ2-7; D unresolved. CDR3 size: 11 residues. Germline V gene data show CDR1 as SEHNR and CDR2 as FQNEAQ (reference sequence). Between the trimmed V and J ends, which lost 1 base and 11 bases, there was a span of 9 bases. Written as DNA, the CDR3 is TGTGCCAGCAGCTTAGGGGGTTTGGAGTACTTC. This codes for CASSLGGLEYF.

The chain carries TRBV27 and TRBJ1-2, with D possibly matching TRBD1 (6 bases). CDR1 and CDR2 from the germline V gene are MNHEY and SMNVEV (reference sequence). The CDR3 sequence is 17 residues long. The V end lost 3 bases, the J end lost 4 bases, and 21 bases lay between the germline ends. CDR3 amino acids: CASSFRGGVPPPYGYTF. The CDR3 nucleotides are TGTGCCAGCAGTTTTAGGGGGGGCGTTCCCCCCCCCTATGGCTACACCTTC.